This T cell receptor beta chain was captured by sequencing in a study of CD8 T cells in ankylosing spondylitis. Study conclusions and caveats: Matched synovial fluid from ankylosing spondylitis patients was reported to be enriched for disease-linked clones. Made up of several highly homologous variants, a TCR beta motif appeared characteristic of ankylosing spondylitis blood. Some motif variants were previously reported in reactive arthritis synovial fluid and blood.

This clonotype occurred many times. Its specificity is not known. V shed 7 bases, J shed 6 bases, and the junction held 4 bases outside the gene matches. Per germline, CDR1 SQVTM and CDR2 ANQGSEA. CDR3 size: 13 residues. By quantitative 5'-RACE with molecular barcodes, the TCR beta libraries were made. Via MiXCR, TCRdb re-called the 5' RACE reads, giving one row per CDR3 protein. The sample has roughly 97,000 distinct CDR3 sequences; 8% to 10% are singletons. The sample was blood, either unsorted or a sorted T cell fraction (not recorded which). The sequence derives from a male donor with ankylosing spondylitis or in good health (not recorded which). V and J are TRBV29-1 and TRBJ2-1; 12 bases are shared with TRBD2. CDR3 DNA sequence: TGCAGCGCGACTAGCGGGGGTCCCAATGAGCAGTTCTTC. Residues: CSATSGGPNEQFF.